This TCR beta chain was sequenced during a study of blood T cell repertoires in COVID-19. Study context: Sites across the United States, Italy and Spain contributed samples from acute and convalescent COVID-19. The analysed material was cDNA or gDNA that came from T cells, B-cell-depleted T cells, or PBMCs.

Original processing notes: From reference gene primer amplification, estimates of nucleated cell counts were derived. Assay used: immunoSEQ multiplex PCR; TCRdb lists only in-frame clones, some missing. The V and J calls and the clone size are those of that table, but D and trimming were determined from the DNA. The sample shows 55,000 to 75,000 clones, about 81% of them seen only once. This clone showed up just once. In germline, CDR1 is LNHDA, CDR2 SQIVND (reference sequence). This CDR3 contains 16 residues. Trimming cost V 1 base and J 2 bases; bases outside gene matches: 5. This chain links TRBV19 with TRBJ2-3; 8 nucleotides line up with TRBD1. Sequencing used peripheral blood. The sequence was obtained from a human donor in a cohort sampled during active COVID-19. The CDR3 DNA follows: TGTGCCAGTAGTATAGGGCAGGGGGCCTCCACAGATACGCAGTATTTT. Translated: CASSIGQGASTDTQYF.